This T cell receptor (beta chain) was identified in a study of neoadjuvant anti-PD-1 for oral cavity cancer. Study as a whole: Non-progressing patients received a fourth nivolumab dose near day 43, then surgery on days 50-56.

From germline, CDR1 is SEHNR and CDR2 FQNEAQ (reference sequence). Trimming cost V 3 bases and J 6 bases, with 7 bases left between them. The CDR3 consists of 12 residues. Time point reported: after neoadjuvant nivolumab, at surgical resection. These newly diagnosed stage II-IVA oral cavity squamous cell carcinoma patients had no prior systemic or radiation treatment. Two replicates per tumor sample, mostly from roughly 5 ug of genomic DNA. Here immunoSEQ multiplex PCR was the method, and the copy in TCRdb shows in-frame clones only, minus some. The table records about 25,000 clones, 25% to 35% of them present only once.

The receptor was derived from a person aged 40-85 years with oral cavity squamous cell carcinoma. The chain joins TRBV7-9 to TRBJ2-3, with D unclear. This specimen consisted of tumor tissue, obtained after nivolumab (anti-PD-1) treatment. The CDR3 loop reads CASSFSRDTQYF. CDR3 nucleotide sequence: TGTGCCAGCAGCTTCTCGAGGGATACGCAGTATTTT.